Sequencing of this TCR beta chain was carried out in a study of T cell responses to AZD1222 COVID-19 vaccine (dated by TCRdb to the early 2020s). Background on the whole study: A total of around 240 trial participants underwent TCR sequencing, of whom about 200 had received two doses of AZD1222 and roughly 26 had received two doses of the MenACWY control vaccine. Enrollment into the trials was organized by age into subgroups of 18-55, 56-69 and 70-plus years, and those subgroups contained about 160, 30 and 59 TCR-sequenced participants, respectively.

The paper as a whole reports these results and caveats: Participants were mostly white British, with more females than males. The authors suggested clonal diversity may have been underestimated. Conclusions about previously exposed vaccinees are limited because only a handful of AZD1222 recipients were SARS-CoV-2 seropositive at baseline. CD4 TCRs associated with the vaccine covered the entire spike protein, and the dominant responses were in regions 160-218 and 743-854. After two AZD1222 doses, both the breadth and the depth of spike-specific TCRs were significantly higher than at day 0 and than in MenACWY recipients. Nearly half of unique spike-specific TCRs reportedly recognized epitopes outside regions mutated in the B.1.351 and B.1.1.7 variants. The 56-69-year group was small, and its depth increase did not reach significance, likely because of low power. Because no day 14 peak-response samples were available, repertoires were characterized only after the peak T cell response.

Comments on this clone: Its recognized antigen is unknown. Per-nucleotide qualities are absent, and no much larger clonotype sits a single base away.

What this sample's time point label stands for: about 28 days (+/-7) after the second vaccine dose. AZD1222 recipients with second doses at about 4 weeks or about 12 weeks were pooled, because spike-specific TCR depth and breadth did not differ between schedules. The vaccinee samples were drawn from two UK trials, COV001 and COV002, one of which was a single-blind randomized controlled phase 2/3 trial testing AZD1222 (ChAdOx1 nCoV-19) in healthy adults. For TCRbeta chain sequencing, PBMC samples from trial participants were taken at day 0 and at day 28 after the second dose. The CDR3 regions of human TCRbeta chains were subjected to immunosequencing. In the paper's pipeline: TCRs in the repertoires were compared against a reference library of SARS-CoV-2-specific TCRs that had been generated with the MIRA antigen-specificity platform. Breadth was defined as the fraction of unique TCRs that were SARS-CoV-2-associated, and depth was defined as the fraction of total T cells that were SARS-CoV-2-associated. Using the MIRA data, each spike-specific TCR was assigned both to the spike region to which the TCR was reactive and to a CD4 or CD8 class. Log10-transformed breadth and depth values were compared by one-way ANOVA with Sidak's multiple comparisons tests. Sourced from immuneACCESS, this table was stored by TCRdb with only in-frame sequences that have V and J called. A share of the clones is absent; for the studies checked, an unresolved V gene accounts for under half, and the remainder has no known explanation. That table supplies the V and J calls and clone size; D and trimming were determined from the DNA. Here the sample has about 130,000 clones; more than 75% occur a single time. The ten biggest clones cover more than 1% of the sample.

V lost 3 bases and J lost 1 base; the stretch between them is 10 bases long. In the germline V gene, CDR1 corresponds to MNHNS and CDR2 to SASEGT. The cysteine opens and the phenylalanine closes a CDR3 of 14 amino acids. Here the CDR3 DNA is all that survives: 42 bases in frame from base 1. This specimen consisted of peripheral blood, obtained 28 days after the second AZD1222 dose. This sequence originates from an adult who received the AZD1222 COVID-19 vaccine. The sequence is built from TRBV6-1 and TRBJ2-7; the D gene remains uncertain. The bases are TGTGCCAGCAGTGACCCCGACAAGTCCTACGAGCAGTACTTC. Its product reads: CASSDPDKSYEQYF.